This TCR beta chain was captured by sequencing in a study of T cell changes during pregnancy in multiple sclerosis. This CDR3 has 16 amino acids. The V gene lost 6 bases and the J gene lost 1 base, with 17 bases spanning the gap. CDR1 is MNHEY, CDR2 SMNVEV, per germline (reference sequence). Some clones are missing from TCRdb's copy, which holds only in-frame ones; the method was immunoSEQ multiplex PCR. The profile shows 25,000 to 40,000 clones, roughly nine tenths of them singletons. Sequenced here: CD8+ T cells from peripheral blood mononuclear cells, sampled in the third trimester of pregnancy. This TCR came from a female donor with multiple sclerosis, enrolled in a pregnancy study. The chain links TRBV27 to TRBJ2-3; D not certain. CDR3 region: CASSQRHRSGTDTQYF. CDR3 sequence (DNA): TGTGCCAGCAGCCAACGACATCGATCCGGCACAGATACGCAGTATTTT.